The 2 T cell receptor beta chains given below trace back to one sample, sequenced in a study of blood T cell repertoires in COVID-19. Sequencing was performed with immunoSEQ multiplex PCR; in TCRdb, only in-frame clones are kept and a portion is missing. This sample has under 35,000 clones, with around 93% found just once. The sample taken for sequencing was peripheral blood. The receptors were sampled from a human donor in a cohort sampled during active COVID-19.

This chain uses TRBV5-1 with TRBJ1-6; no definite D call. The CDR3 sequence is 14 residues long. Germline V lookup: CDR1 SGHRS, CDR2 YFSETQ. Deletions cut 4 bases from V and 10 bases from J, with 15 bases between. CDR3 nucleotide sequence: TGCGCCAGCAGCATCGGGTATGGTAACTCACCCCTCCACTTT. Its protein is CASSIGYGNSPLHF.

The rearrangement uses TRBV6-2 or TRBV6-3 and TRBJ1-2, with TRBD1 matching 7 bases. This CDR3 comprises 15 residues. Per germline, CDR1 MNHEY and CDR2 SVGEGT. V dropped 1 base and J dropped 8; count of bases not matched to a gene: 10. This CDR3 is CASSYLPDRVKGYTF. DNA of the CDR3: TGTGCCAGCAGTTACTTGCCTGACAGGGTGAAGGGCTACACCTTC.